This TCR beta chain is from a study of PD-1 blockade in classical Hodgkin lymphoma. Findings of the study overall: According to reports, newly diagnosed patients had lower baseline TCR diversity than healthy donors, and relapsed/refractory patients had lower baseline TCR diversity still. The CD4+ diversity rise by C4D1 was clearest in complete responders. Prior to therapy, complete responders displayed diversity much like that of newly diagnosed patients.

Sequenced by immunoSEQ multiplex PCR; TCRdb stores in-frame clones only, minus some. The sample lists about 14,000 clones, 83% occurring once. Autologous stem cell transplantation was followed by relapse in every patient, and brentuximab vedotin exposure varied. This clone appeared a single time. Its specificity is not known. CDR3 length: 16 residues. Per the germline V gene, CDR1 is SGHVS and CDR2 is FNYEAQ. The V end was cut by 1 base, the J end by 0 bases, with 10 bases between. The chain employs TRBV7-6 and TRBJ2-1; D tentatively reads TRBD1 or TRBD2 (6 bases each). Material: peripheral blood mononuclear cells (PBMCs), obtained before the second cycle of nivolumab. This clonotype originated in a human donor with classical Hodgkin lymphoma. CDR3 in DNA: TGTGCCAGCAGCTTAGTAGGGGGGAACTCCTACAATGAGCAGTTCTTC. This translates into CASSLVGGNSYNEQFF.